What follows is one TCR beta chain and its context. These data originate in a study of blood T cell repertoires in COVID-19. Study summary: The United States, Italy and Spain provided the acute and convalescent COVID-19 samples.

Germline V gene sequence: CDR1 SGHTA, CDR2 FQGNSA. The CDR3 covers 15 residues. V shed 5 bases, J shed 4 bases, and the junction held 6 bases outside the gene matches. In the authors' workflow: Estimated nucleated cell counts came from reference gene primer amplification. Here immunoSEQ multiplex PCR was the method, and the copy in TCRdb shows in-frame clones only, minus some. V, J and clone size are taken as reported in that table, and D and trimming were inferred from the DNA itself. The table has under 300,000 clones, around 86% seen once; the top ten hold around 2%. This receptor was taken from a man aged 25 to 45 who had recovered from COVID-19. The V gene is TRBV7-2, the J gene TRBJ1-5; 9 positions agree with TRBD1. Sample: peripheral blood. The DNA for the CDR3 is TGTGCCAGCAGCCCAATGGGACAGGGAAATCAGCCCCAGCATTTT. Translated: CASSPMGQGNQPQHF.